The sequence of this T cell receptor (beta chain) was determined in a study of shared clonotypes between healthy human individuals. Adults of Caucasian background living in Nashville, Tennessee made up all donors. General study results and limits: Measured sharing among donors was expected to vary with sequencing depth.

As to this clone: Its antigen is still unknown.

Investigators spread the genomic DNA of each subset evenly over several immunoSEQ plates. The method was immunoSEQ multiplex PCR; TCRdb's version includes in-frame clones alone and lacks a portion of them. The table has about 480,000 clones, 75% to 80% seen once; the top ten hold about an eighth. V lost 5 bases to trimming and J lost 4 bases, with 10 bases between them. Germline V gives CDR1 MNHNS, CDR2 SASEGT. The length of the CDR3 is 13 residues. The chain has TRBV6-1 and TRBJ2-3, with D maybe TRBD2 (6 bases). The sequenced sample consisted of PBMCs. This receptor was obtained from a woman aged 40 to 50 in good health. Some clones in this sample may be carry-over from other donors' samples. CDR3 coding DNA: TGTGCCAGCAGTTGGACTAACCCAGATACGCAGTATTTT. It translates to CASSWTNPDTQYF.